Presented here are 25 T cell receptor beta chains from one specimen sequenced in a study of blood T cell repertoires in COVID-19. Sequenced by immunoSEQ multiplex PCR; TCRdb stores in-frame clones only, minus some. The table has approximately 300,000 clones, 85% seen once. The sample comprised PBMCs or T cells enriched from blood (not recorded which). All receptors derive from a woman in her twenties or thirties who had been exposed to COVID-19.

This chain links TRBV25-1 with TRBJ2-3; TRBD2 matches at 7 bases. Germline lookup yields CDR1 MGHDK and CDR2 SYGVNS. Trimming at V came to 8 bases and at J to 2 bases, leaving 7 bases not matched to a gene. The CDR3 contains 14 residues. CDR3 protein: CASGPGDYTDTQYF. The CDR3 DNA is TGTGCCAGCGGACCTGGGGACTACACAGATACGCAGTATTTT. The full variable domain, completed using reference TRBV25-1 and TRBJ2-3, is EADIYQTPRYLVIGTGKKITLECSQTMGHDKMYWYQQDPGMELHLIHYSYGVNSTEKGDLSSESTVSRIRTEHFPLTLESARPSHTSQYLCASGPGDYTDTQYFGPGTRLTVL.

The chain uses TRBV28 and TRBJ2-7; TRBD2 is a possible D gene (6 bases). CDR1 and CDR2 (germline): MDHEN, SYDVKM. V lost 10 bases and J lost 4, with 20 bases in between. The CDR3 has 14 residues. In DNA, the CDR3 is TGTGCCACCGCGATCGCGGCGGGGTTTTACGAGCAGTACTTC. It encodes CATAIAAGFYEQYF. Full variable domain (outside the CDR3, taken from reference TRBV28 and TRBJ2-7): DVKVTQSSRYLVKRTGEKVFLECVQDMDHENMFWYRQDPGLGLRLIYFSYDVKMKEKGDIPEGYSVSREKKERFSLILESASTNQTSMYLCATAIAAGFYEQYFGPGTRLTVT.

The chain couples TRBV30 to TRBJ2-7; D ambiguous. With 0 bases removed from V and 11 bases from J, the gap between germline ends came to 14 bases. The CDR3 has 12 amino acids. The germline V gene encodes CDR1 GTSNPN and CDR2 SVGIG (reference sequence). CDR3 sequence: CAWSVSPQMEYF. The CDR3 region has the DNA TGTGCCTGGAGTGTATCCCCGCAGATGGAGTACTTC.

The V call is TRBV30, the J call TRBJ1-5; weak D call: TRBD1 (5 bases). Germline lookup yields CDR1 GTSNPN and CDR2 SVGIG (reference sequence). The CDR3 extends over 14 amino acids. The V gene lost 0 bases and the J gene lost 2 bases, with 8 bases spanning the gap. CDR3: CAWSVGAGNQPQHF. The CDR3 DNA is TGTGCCTGGAGTGTAGGGGCGGGCAATCAGCCCCAGCATTTT.

V is TRBV19 and J is TRBJ2-1; no clear D gene. The CDR3 runs to 14 residues. The germline V gene has CDR1 LNHDA and CDR2 SQIVND (reference sequence). V lost 10 bases and J 5 bases, leaving 18 bases between the germline ends. CDR3 loop: CATLNECVDNEQFF. For the CDR3, the DNA is TGTGCCACCCTGAACGAGTGTGTGGACAATGAGCAGTTCTTC. Drawing the rest from reference TRBV19 and TRBJ2-1, the complete variable domain is DGGITQSPKYLFRKEGQNVTLSCEQNLNHDAMYWYRQDPGQGLRLIYYSQIVNDFQKGDIAEGYSVSREKKESFPLTVTSAQKNPTAFYLCATLNECVDNEQFFGPGTRLTVL.

The sample holds one count of this clone. The CDR3 sequence: CASCPRGKDTEAFF. Written as DNA, the CDR3 is TGTGCCAGCTGCCCGAGAGGTAAGGACACTGAAGCTTTCTTT. V is TRBV28 and J is TRBJ1-1; D unresolved. CDR3 length: 14 residues. Trimming pared 8 bases from V and 3 bases from J, leaving 16 bases between. Germline assignment: CDR1 MDHEN and CDR2 SYDVKM.

The chain recombines TRBV9 with TRBJ2-1; D is unresolved. This CDR3 has 13 amino acids. Trimming cost V 3 bases and J 7 bases, with 11 bases left between them. Germline lookup yields CDR1 SGDLS and CDR2 YYNGEE. The CDR3 protein is CASSASTGNEQFF. The CDR3 DNA sequence: TGTGCCAGCAGCGCGTCGACGGGTAATGAGCAGTTCTTC.

The genes are TRBV7-8 and TRBJ1-3; D might be TRBD1 (6 bases). Trimming took 4 bases from V and 2 from J, leaving 12 bases between them. Per germline, CDR1 SGHVS and CDR2 FQNEAQ. This CDR3 has 15 amino acids. Here the CDR3 DNA reads TGTGCCAGCAGCTCAGGGGTTGGCACTGGAAACACCATATATTTT. The encoded protein is CASSSGVGTGNTIYF. The full variable domain, with the rest looked up from reference TRBV7-8 and TRBJ1-3, is GAGVSQSPRYKVAKRGQDVALRCDPISGHVSLFWYQQALGQGPEFLTYFQNEAQLDKSGLPSDRFFAERPEGSVSTLKIQRTQQEDSAVYLCASSSGVGTGNTIYFGEGSWLTVV.

The chain employs TRBV7-9 and TRBJ1-4, with TRBD1 matching over 7 bases. The V gene's germline CDR1 is SEHNR and CDR2 FQNEAQ (reference sequence). V dropped 5 bases and J dropped 8; count of bases not matched to a gene: 11. The CDR3 contains 15 residues. Here the CDR3 DNA reads TGTGCCAGCAGCCCACAAAAGGGGGCCAGGGAAAAACTGTTTTTT. Protein product: CASSPQKGAREKLFF.

The chain joins TRBV9 to TRBJ1-4; weak D call: TRBD1 (5 bases). V lost 0 bases to trimming and J lost 8 bases, with 17 bases between them. CDR3 size: 16 residues. In germline, CDR1 is SGDLS, CDR2 YYNGEE. CDR3 sequence: CASSVAVGGVGEKLFF. Here the CDR3 DNA reads TGTGCCAGCAGCGTAGCGGTAGGAGGGGTTGGAGAAAAACTGTTTTTT.

V is TRBV5-1 and J is TRBJ1-5; D possibly corresponds to TRBD1 (5 bases). Germline assignment: CDR1 SGHRS and CDR2 YFSETQ. V was pared by 0 bases and J by 5 bases, with 12 bases between. CDR3 length: 15 residues. CDR3 protein: CASSLGVIGDQPQHF. The DNA for the CDR3 is TGCGCCAGCAGCTTGGGGGTAATAGGGGATCAGCCCCAGCATTTT.

The J gene is TRBJ2-7, the V gene TRBV5-1, with 7 bases lining up with TRBD2. The V and J ends lost 5 bases and 3 bases, in that order; junction bases with no gene match: 11. The germline V gene encodes CDR1 SGHRS and CDR2 YFSETQ. The CDR3 has 15 amino acids. In DNA form, the CDR3 reads TGCGCCAGCAGGCCCGTGCTAGCGGACTTCTACGAGCAGTACTTC. Translation: CASRPVLADFYEQYF.

This chain connects TRBV28 to TRBJ1-2; D gene uncertain. The CDR3 is 12 amino acids. Deletions cut 5 bases from V and 6 bases from J, with 10 bases between. In germline, CDR1 is MDHEN, CDR2 SYDVKM. CDR3 protein: CASSIISDGYTF. The CDR3, as DNA: TGTGCCAGCAGTATCATATCGGATGGCTACACCTTC.

The chain carries TRBV27 and TRBJ2-1; D perhaps matches TRBD2 (6 bases). Germline-derived CDR1 and CDR2 are MNHEY and SMNVEV (reference sequence). There are 18 residues in the CDR3. V dropped 5 bases and J dropped 2 bases, with 22 bases sitting between them. CDR3 amino acids: CASSKLAWEASPYNEQFF. The CDR3 DNA sequence: TGTGCCAGCAGTAAGTTAGCTTGGGAGGCTTCCCCCTACAATGAGCAGTTCTTC.

The CDR3 DNA reads TGTGCCAGCAGCGGGCGACAGGGGGCTAATTCACCCCTCCACTTT. Amino acid sequence: CASSGRQGANSPLHF. V and J are TRBV9 and TRBJ1-6; TRBD1 agrees at 10 bases. V lost 3 bases and J lost 6; bases outside the gene matches: 3. Per the germline V gene, CDR1 is SGDLS and CDR2 is YYNGEE. The CDR3 is 15 amino acids.

This clone has a handful of counts. The genes are TRBV3-1 (or the pseudogene TRBV3-2) and TRBJ1-2, with no clear D. The length of the CDR3 is 13 residues. Germline lookup yields CDR1 LGHDT and CDR2 YNNKEL (reference sequence). Between the trimmed V and J ends, which lost 1 base and 6 bases, there was a span of 9 bases. The CDR3 reads CASSQGPGNGYTF. DNA for the CDR3: TGTGCCAGCAGCCAAGGTCCGGGAAATGGCTACACCTTC.

The chain links TRBV12-3 or TRBV12-4 to TRBJ1-1; tentative D call: TRBD1 (6 bases). CDR3 length: 13 amino acids. V lost 1 base to trimming and J lost 7 bases, with 10 bases between them. The CDR3 reads CASSLDTGFEAFF. Here the CDR3 DNA reads TGTGCCAGCAGTTTAGACACAGGGTTTGAAGCTTTCTTT.

This chain uses TRBV13 with TRBJ2-2; D not certain. Germline V gene lookup returns CDR1 PRHDT and CDR2 FYEKMQ (reference sequence). Deletions cut 2 bases from V and 7 bases from J, with 5 bases between. This CDR3 is 12 amino acids long. CDR3 DNA: TGTGCCAGCAGCTTACAATTCGGGGAGCTGTTTTTT. Translated: CASSLQFGELFF.

This chain connects TRBV24-1 to TRBJ1-2; tentatively, D is TRBD1 (5 bases). Trimming took 2 bases from V and 4 from J, leaving 10 bases between them. The length of the CDR3 is 14 residues. Germline-derived CDR1 and CDR2 are KGHDR and SFDVKD. In DNA form, the CDR3 reads TGTGCCACCAGTGATTCCAACAGGTTCTATGGCTACACCTTC. It codes for CATSDSNRFYGYTF.

The V gene is TRBV5-4, the J gene TRBJ2-1; D may be TRBD2 (5 bases). There are 13 residues in the CDR3. From germline, CDR1 is SGHNT and CDR2 YYREEE (reference sequence). V lost 5 bases and J lost 5, with 11 bases in between. CDR3 nucleotides: TGTGCCAGCAGTGGGAGTCGAGACAATGAGCAGTTCTTC. Translated: CASSGSRDNEQFF.

V gene TRBV23-1 combines with J gene TRBJ2-7; weak D call: TRBD2 (6 bases). TRBV23-1 is an ORF, and what it does is uncertain. Deletions cut 10 bases from V and 0 bases from J, with 22 bases between. The CDR3 sequence is 16 residues long. The CDR3 loop reads CAITPRRGISSYEQYF. CDR3 nucleotides: TGCGCCATCACCCCACGGAGGGGCATAAGCTCCTACGAGCAGTACTTC.

In this sample, this clone turned up once. The chain links TRBV28 to TRBJ1-1; D is uncertain. Germline-derived CDR1 and CDR2 are MDHEN and SYDVKM. The CDR3 loop spans 15 amino acids. V was pared by 3 bases and J by 0 bases, with 11 bases between. The CDR3 protein is CASSFPSTMNTEAFF. Written as DNA, the CDR3 is TGTGCCAGCAGTTTTCCATCTACTATGAACACTGAAGCTTTCTTT.

The rearrangement joins TRBV30 to TRBJ1-1, with no clear D. Germline V gene lookup returns CDR1 GTSNPN and CDR2 SVGIG (reference sequence). The CDR3 contains 13 residues. Trimming removed 0 bases at V and 6 bases at J, with 11 bases between. The CDR3 is CAWSVIRAAEAFF. The DNA for the CDR3 is TGTGCCTGGAGTGTCATCAGAGCGGCTGAAGCTTTCTTT.

The DNA of the CDR3 is TGTGCCAGCAGCCAAGGTGACAGCTATGGCTACACCTTC. It codes for CASSQGDSYGYTF. The rearrangement joins TRBV3-1 (or the pseudogene TRBV3-2) to TRBJ1-2, with a weak D call TRBD1 (5 bases). CDR1 and CDR2 from the germline V gene are LGHDT and YNNKEL (reference sequence). The CDR3 covers 13 residues. The V and J ends lost 1 base and 4 bases respectively, with 7 bases between them.

This clone appeared a single time. This chain uses TRBV27 with TRBJ1-2; 9 nucleotides line up with TRBD1. CDR3 length: 14 residues. Per the germline V gene, CDR1 is MNHEY and CDR2 is SMNVEV (reference sequence). V shed 6 bases and J 4 bases; nucleotides not matched to a gene: 6. The CDR3: CASSSPGQGYGYTF. CDR3 sequence (DNA): TGTGCCAGCAGCAGCCCGGGACAGGGCTATGGCTACACCTTC.